The entry below gives a single T cell receptor (beta chain) sequence along with its context. All donors qualified as healthy HIV-negative adults and had experienced no recent acute infections or vaccinations. This record comes from a study of shared clonotypes between healthy human individuals. Deep-level assay runs were performed. Replicate PCRs were loaded with roughly 0.3 ug DNA from unsorted PBMC, 30,000 or so T cell genomes. The method was immunoSEQ multiplex PCR; TCRdb's version includes in-frame clones alone and lacks a portion of them. The sample holds fewer than 650,000 clones, over 65% seen once. Germline V gene data show CDR1 as SSHAT and CDR2 as FNYEAQ (reference sequence). The CDR3 consists of 13 residues.

This sequence originates from a woman aged 40-49 years in good health. Some clones in this sample may be carry-over from other donors' samples. Input material: PBMCs. The chain is built from TRBV7-7 and TRBJ2-1; 8 nucleotides agree with TRBD2. CDR3 DNA: TGTGCTAGCTCCACGGGGGGGCACAATGAGCAGTTCTTC. It encodes CASSTGGHNEQFF.